This is a list of T cell receptor beta chains from one sample in a study of patients and donors after allogeneic stem cell transplantation. TCRdb recomputed calls from the RT-PCR reads with MiXCR, one row per CDR3 protein. The profile covers approximately 430,000 distinct CDR3 sequences, with under 20% appearing a single time and around 6.8% taken by the ten largest. The sample consisted of blood, either unsorted or a sorted T cell fraction (not recorded which). The receptors derive from a human donor who was either an allogeneic HSCT recipient or a stem cell or donor lymphocyte infusion donor (not recorded which). It is not recorded whose cells these are; they may come from a transplant donor. Both conserved end residues are part of each CDR3. Each record gives: clone size, D gene, J gene, V gene, CDR3 DNA, CDR3 protein. D genes are given only for firm matches. Size is stated for part of the rows, as once, few or many counts, or as a class when the clone is expanded.

abundance: many; d_gene: -; j_gene: TRBJ2-2; v_gene: TRBV18; CDR3nt: TGTGCCAGCTCACGACAGATGGGACCCGGGGAGCTGTTTTTT; CDR3aa: CASSRQMGPGELFF
abundance: -; d_gene: -; j_gene: TRBJ2-7; v_gene: TRBV20-1; CDR3nt: TGCAGTGCTAGAGAAGCCGGGGGACTGCCCTCCTACGAGCAGTACTTC; CDR3aa: CSAREAGGLPSYEQYF
abundance: few; d_gene: TRBD1; j_gene: TRBJ1-2; v_gene: TRBV9; CDR3nt: TGTGCCAGCAGCGAGTCATCCGAGGACAGGGGAGACTATGGCTACACCTTC; CDR3aa: CASSESSEDRGDYGYTF
abundance: many; d_gene: -; j_gene: TRBJ1-2; v_gene: TRBV12-3/TRBV12-4; CDR3nt: TGTGCCAGCAGTTTTAAGGGAGGAATAACCTTC; CDR3aa: CASSFKGGITF
abundance: -; d_gene: -; j_gene: TRBJ2-7; v_gene: TRBV20-1; CDR3nt: TGCAGTGCTTCCGGTCGTGGCAGGGGGGCCGAGCAGTACTTC; CDR3aa: CSASGRGRGAEQYF
abundance: many; d_gene: -; j_gene: TRBJ2-7; v_gene: TRBV5-1; CDR3nt: TGTGCCAGCAGCTTAGAAGGCTCCTACGAGCAGTACTTC; CDR3aa: CASSLEGSYEQYF
abundance: -; d_gene: TRBD1; j_gene: TRBJ1-4; v_gene: TRBV12-3/TRBV12-4; CDR3nt: TGTGCCAGCAGGGACAGGGGGAATAAACTGTTTTTT; CDR3aa: CASRDRGNKLFF
abundance: many; d_gene: TRBD2; j_gene: TRBJ2-3; v_gene: TRBV12-3/TRBV12-4; CDR3nt: TGTGCCAGCAGTCCCAGTAGCGGGAGTTCCACAGATACGCAGTATTTT; CDR3aa: CASSPSSGSSTDTQYF
abundance: -; d_gene: TRBD2; j_gene: TRBJ2-1; v_gene: TRBV14; CDR3nt: TGTGCCAGCATCCTAGGGACTAGCGTCAATGAGCAGTTCTTC; CDR3aa: CASILGTSVNEQFF
abundance: medium-sized; d_gene: TRBD1; j_gene: TRBJ1-1; v_gene: TRBV3-1; CDR3nt: TGTGCCAGCAGCCATAGAGGAGGGACAGCTAACACTGAAGCTTTCTTT; CDR3aa: CASSHRGGTANTEAFF
abundance: -; d_gene: TRBD1; j_gene: TRBJ2-7; v_gene: TRBV9; CDR3nt: TGTGCCAGCAGCCCCCGGGACAGGGCGGGCTACGAGCAGTACTTC; CDR3aa: CASSPRDRAGYEQYF
abundance: few; d_gene: TRBD1; j_gene: TRBJ2-2; v_gene: TRBV6-1; CDR3nt: TGTGCCAGCAGGACAGGGGGCGCCGGCACCGGGGAGCTGTTTTTT; CDR3aa: CASRTGGAGTGELFF
abundance: few; d_gene: -; j_gene: TRBJ2-2; v_gene: TRBV10-3; CDR3nt: TGTGCCACCCGACAGGGAGGGAACACCGGGGAGCTGTTTTTT; CDR3aa: CATRQGGNTGELFF
abundance: few; d_gene: -; j_gene: TRBJ2-5; v_gene: TRBV2; CDR3nt: TGTGCCAGCAGTGACCTTGTGGCCCTAGGGGAGACCCAGTACTTC; CDR3aa: CASSDLVALGETQYF
abundance: few; d_gene: -; j_gene: TRBJ1-3; v_gene: TRBV5-1; CDR3nt: TGCGCCAGCAGCTCGACGACCCAACGGGACACCATATATTTT; CDR3aa: CASSSTTQRDTIYF
abundance: many; d_gene: TRBD1; j_gene: TRBJ1-2; v_gene: TRBV5-1; CDR3nt: TGCGCCAGCAGCCGGGGGACAGCCAACTATGGCTACACCTTC; CDR3aa: CASSRGTANYGYTF
abundance: many; d_gene: -; j_gene: TRBJ2-7; v_gene: TRBV12-3/TRBV12-4; CDR3nt: TGTGCCAGCAGTTTAGCCCGGGACCCGTCCTACGAGCAGTACTTC; CDR3aa: CASSLARDPSYEQYF
abundance: few; d_gene: -; j_gene: TRBJ1-4; v_gene: TRBV28; CDR3nt: TGTGCCAGCAACACGGAGGGGTATGAAAAACTGTTTTTT; CDR3aa: CASNTEGYEKLFF
abundance: few; d_gene: TRBD1; j_gene: TRBJ2-1; v_gene: TRBV20-1; CDR3nt: TGCAGTGCTAGGAACGACAGGGGGCGCGGCAATGAGCAGTTCTTC; CDR3aa: CSARNDRGRGNEQFF
abundance: few; d_gene: TRBD1; j_gene: TRBJ2-1; v_gene: TRBV24-1; CDR3nt: TGTGCCACCAGTGACCTCGACAGGGGAACCTACAATGAGCAGTTCTTC; CDR3aa: CATSDLDRGTYNEQFF
abundance: few; d_gene: TRBD1; j_gene: TRBJ2-5; v_gene: TRBV7-6; CDR3nt: TGTGCCAGCAGCTCTCCCCGGGACAGTCAAGAGACCCAGTACTTC; CDR3aa: CASSSPRDSQETQYF
abundance: -; d_gene: -; j_gene: TRBJ1-2; v_gene: TRBV20-1; CDR3nt: TGCAGTGCTAGACGGTCAGCATATGGCTACACCTTC; CDR3aa: CSARRSAYGYTF
abundance: many; d_gene: -; j_gene: TRBJ2-7; v_gene: TRBV27; CDR3nt: TGTGCCAGCAGCCTAACACCAGGAGGTCGGTACGAGCAGTACTTC; CDR3aa: CASSLTPGGRYEQYF
abundance: -; d_gene: -; j_gene: TRBJ2-7; v_gene: TRBV29-1; CDR3nt: TGCAGCGCCGGTAGGGCTAGAGGCACCTACGAGCAGTACTTC; CDR3aa: CSAGRARGTYEQYF
abundance: -; d_gene: -; j_gene: TRBJ2-2; v_gene: TRBV5-1; CDR3nt: TGCGCCAGCAGCCCTACCACGAACACCGGGGAGCTGTTTTTT; CDR3aa: CASSPTTNTGELFF
abundance: -; d_gene: TRBD1; j_gene: TRBJ2-3; v_gene: TRBV27; CDR3nt: TGTGCCAGCAGTTTAAGCAGGGGGCCTAGAGATACGCAGTATTTT; CDR3aa: CASSLSRGPRDTQYF
abundance: many; d_gene: -; j_gene: TRBJ1-1; v_gene: TRBV5-1; CDR3nt: TGCGCCAGCAGCTTGGATGGGAGGCCAACTGAAGCTTTCTTT; CDR3aa: CASSLDGRPTEAFF
abundance: few; d_gene: -; j_gene: TRBJ1-1; v_gene: TRBV7-9; CDR3nt: TGTGCCAGCAGCTTAGAATGGACTGAAGCTTTCTTT; CDR3aa: CASSLEWTEAFF